The next 12 T cell receptor beta chains were all read from a single sample in a study of blood T cell repertoires in COVID-19 (dated by TCRdb to about 2020). The library was built by means of the immunoSEQ multiplex PCR assay. TCRdb's version of the immuneACCESS table is confined to in-frame rearrangements and falls short of the full clone set. An unresolved V gene accounts for under half of the shortfall where checked; the remainder is of unknown origin. The sample includes about 38,000 clones, with about three quarters observed a single time. Over 9.5% of the sample is held by the ten biggest clonotypes. Sequencing used peripheral blood. The source of these receptors is a man between 65 and 79 years old with COVID-19, enrolled during active disease.

The genes are TRBV24-1 and TRBJ2-2; TRBD1 agrees at 9 bases. Germline V lookup: CDR1 KGHDR, CDR2 SFDVKD. This CDR3 spans 14 amino acids. V lost 12 bases and J lost 3; bases outside the gene matches: 7. Written as DNA, the CDR3 is TGTGCCGCACAGGGGGCCTGGGACACCGGGGAGCTGTTTTTT. Protein sequence: CAAQGAWDTGELFF.

The V gene is TRBV4-1, the J gene TRBJ2-2, with 7 bases identical to TRBD2. Germline loops: CDR1 MGHRA, CDR2 YSYEKL. This CDR3 is 14 amino acids long. Losses at the gene ends were 9 bases for V and 2 bases for J; bases not matched to a gene: 6. In DNA, the CDR3 is TGCGCCAGTGGGAGGGGACCTAACACCGGGGAGCTGTTTTTT. This sequence encodes CASGRGPNTGELFF.

The chain has TRBV7-9 and TRBJ1-4; D unclear. This CDR3 region has 14 residues. Looked up from germline, CDR1 is SEHNR and CDR2 is FQNEAQ (reference sequence). The V gene lost 1 base and the J gene lost 4 bases, with 7 bases spanning the gap. The CDR3 loop is CASSLGQINEKLFF. The CDR3 DNA follows: TGTGCCAGCAGCTTAGGGCAGATTAATGAAAAACTGTTTTTT.

The chain recombines TRBV28 with TRBJ2-1, with D perhaps matching TRBD1 (6 bases). Germline lookup yields CDR1 MDHEN and CDR2 SYDVKM. V lost 8 bases, J lost 4 bases, and 12 bases lay in between. The CDR3 runs 13 residues. The CDR3 loop is CASGHRVYNEQFF. CDR3 in DNA: TGTGCCAGCGGCCACAGGGTTTACAATGAGCAGTTCTTC.

The chain employs TRBV30 and TRBJ1-6, with 7 bases identical to TRBD1. CDR1 GTSNPN and CDR2 SVGIG come from the germline V gene (reference sequence). The V and J ends lost 1 base and 8 bases, in that order; junction bases with no gene match: 2. The CDR3 extends over 13 amino acids. The CDR3 DNA is TGTGCCTGGAGTGAGACAGGGCATTCACCCCTCCACTTT. Translation: CAWSETGHSPLHF. The complete variable domain, with remaining parts taken from reference TRBV30 and TRBJ1-6, reads SQTIHQWPATLVQPVGSPLSLECTVEGTSNPNLYWYRQAAGRGLQLLFYSVGIGQISSEVPQNLSASRPQDRQFILSSKKLLLSDSGFYLCAWSETGHSPLHFGNGTRLTVT.

A few counts support this clone. This chain uses TRBV21-1 with TRBJ2-3; no DNA check was done on the table's D call, TRBD2. TRBV21-1 is given as a pseudogene. The CDR3 runs to 14 residues. The CDR3 DNA sequence: TGTGCCAGCACCGGGACTAGCGGGGCAGATACGCAGTATTTT. Its protein product is CASTGTSGADTQYF.

The chain recombines TRBV4-3 with TRBJ2-1; 9 nucleotides match TRBD2. The CDR3 is 14 amino acids. CDR1 is LGHNA, CDR2 YSLEER, per germline. V lost 4 bases and J lost 5; bases outside the gene matches: 3. CDR3 in amino acids: CASSPSGGNNEQFF. For the CDR3, the DNA is TGCGCCAGCAGCCCCAGCGGGGGGAACAATGAGCAGTTCTTC.

This clone showed up just a few times. This rearrangement joins TRBV6-6 to TRBJ2-7; possible D gene TRBD1, 5 bases. CDR3 length: 13 residues. With 7 bases removed from V and 4 bases from J, the gap between germline ends came to 14 bases. Germline loops: CDR1 MNHNY, CDR2 SVGAGI (reference sequence). The CDR3 loop is CASNLGELYEQYF. In nucleotides, the CDR3 is TGTGCCAGCAATCTAGGGGAACTTTACGAGCAGTACTTC.

This clone turned up a few times. The rearrangement uses TRBV7-2 and TRBJ2-7, with D tentatively TRBD1 (6 bases). This CDR3 has 15 amino acids. Per germline, CDR1 SGHTA and CDR2 FQGNSA. Trimming pared 5 bases from V and 7 bases from J, leaving 21 bases between. The CDR3, as DNA: TGTGCCAGCAGCGGCCGGGACAACCCTTTTAGGGAGCAGTACTTC. Protein: CASSGRDNPFREQYF.

The V and J genes are TRBV21-1 and TRBJ2-1; the D segment call TRBD2 is taken from the table without a DNA check. TRBV21-1 is tagged as a pseudogene. CDR3 length: 15 amino acids. DNA for the CDR3: TGTGCCAGCAGCAAAGGGACTAGCGGCGACAATGAGCAGTTCTTC. It yields the protein CASSKGTSGDNEQFF.

V and J are TRBV18 and TRBJ2-7; tentative D call: TRBD2 (5 bases). Germline assignment: CDR1 KGHSH and CDR2 LQKENI. V was clipped by 4 bases and J by 5 bases, with 21 bases between them. There are 16 residues in the CDR3. The CDR3 spells CASSLQSPVGLHEQYF. CDR3 bases: TGTGCCAGCTCACTCCAATCCCCAGTAGGACTCCACGAGCAGTACTTC.

The V call is TRBV7-9, the J call TRBJ1-1; no firm D call. The CDR3 loop spans 10 amino acids. The V gene's germline CDR1 is SEHNR and CDR2 FQNEAQ (reference sequence). V shed 6 bases and J shed 11 bases, with 10 bases lying between them. CDR3 amino acids: CASSPGGAFF. DNA for the CDR3: TGTGCCAGCAGTCCAGGTGGGGCTTTCTTT.